Below are 3 T cell receptor beta chains sequenced from a single sample in a study of shared clonotypes between healthy human individuals. Libraries were prepared by immunoSEQ multiplex PCR; TCRdb keeps only in-frame clonotypes and omits some of them. The table lists over a million clones, approximately 80% of them singletons. The sample consisted of memory CD4+ T cells from PBMCs. Subset: CD45RA-negative fraction. The receptors shown here come from a man between 18 and 35 years old in good health. Some clones in this sample may be carry-over from other donors' samples.

The chain couples TRBV7-9 to TRBJ2-4, with D possibly being TRBD1 or TRBD2 (6 bases each). Looked up from germline, CDR1 is SEHNR and CDR2 is FQNEAQ (reference sequence). Deletions cut 5 bases from V and 6 bases from J, with 23 bases between. CDR3 length: 17 amino acids. The DNA for the CDR3 is TGTGCCAGCAGCGGGATTAGGGGGGATCGGGCGACAAACATTCAGTACTTC. The encoded protein is CASSGIRGDRATNIQYF.

The chain joins TRBV6-6 to TRBJ1-5; D gene ambiguous. Germline CDR1 MNHNY, CDR2 SVGAGI (reference sequence). CDR3 length: 12 amino acids. V was trimmed by 2 bases and J by 5 bases, leaving 4 bases between them. CDR3 sequence (DNA): TGTGCCAGCAGTTACACAGATCAGCCCCAGCATTTT. Amino acid sequence: CASSYTDQPQHF.

Points on this clone: This may be a read error, as it is one base from a much larger clone. The rearrangement joins TRBV5-6 to TRBJ2-2, with D maybe TRBD2 (6 bases). This CDR3 comprises 14 residues. Germline values: CDR1 SGHDT, CDR2 YYEEEE. The CDR3 here is CASSLYPRTGGLFF. CDR3 DNA sequence: TGTGCCAGCAGCTTATATCCTAGGACCGGGGGGCTGTTTTTT.